These 15 T cell receptor beta chains were all obtained from the same sample, sequenced in a study of blood T cell repertoires in COVID-19. TCRdb's table, derived via immunoSEQ multiplex PCR, lists solely in-frame clones and lacks some. Of under 250,000 clones in the sample, less than 90% were seen once. Input material: peripheral blood. These receptors were collected from a woman aged 65 to 85 with active or convalescent COVID-19.

In this sample, this clone turned up a few times. The chain is built from TRBV19 and TRBJ1-5, with D perhaps matching TRBD1 (6 bases). From germline, CDR1 is LNHDA and CDR2 SQIVND (reference sequence). V lost 6 bases and J 11 bases, leaving 26 bases between the germline ends. The CDR3 is 16 amino acids. The CDR3 coding sequence is TGTGCCAGTAGCTCTCGGGAAGCCCTCCTCCCAGGGGCCCAGCATTTT. It encodes CASSSREALLPGAQHF. Full variable domain (remainder filled in from reference TRBV19 and TRBJ1-5): DGGITQSPKYLFRKEGQNVTLSCEQNLNHDAMYWYRQDPGQGLRLIYYSQIVNDFQKGDIAEGYSVSREKKESFPLTVTSAQKNPTAFYLCASSSREALLPGAQHFGDGTRLSIL.

The chain links TRBV28 to TRBJ1-1, with 7 bases that match TRBD1. Germline-derived CDR1 and CDR2 are MDHEN and SYDVKM. With V trimmed by 5 bases and J by 4 bases, 10 bases remained unmatched. The CDR3 sequence is 15 residues long. The CDR3 is CASSLPRQGSTEAFF. As DNA, the CDR3 is TGTGCCAGCAGTCTACCAAGACAGGGTTCCACTGAAGCTTTCTTT.

This sequence joins TRBV5-1 and TRBJ2-2; 9 bases fit TRBD1. Germline V CDR1 and CDR2: SGHRS, YFSETQ. V dropped 4 bases and J dropped 4; count of bases not matched to a gene: 5. This CDR3 is built from 15 residues. The chain's CDR3 is CASSTGQGSTGELFF. The CDR3 DNA is TGCGCCAGCAGCACGGGACAGGGCAGCACCGGGGAGCTGTTTTTT.

This clone has just a few counts. This sequence joins TRBV2 and TRBJ1-2, with a tentative D call TRBD1 (5 bases). The germline gives CDR1 SNHLY, CDR2 FYNNEI. The CDR3 covers 13 residues. V shed 5 bases and J shed 2 bases, with 9 bases lying between them. For the CDR3, the DNA is TGTGCCAGCAGTTCTCAGGGAAACTATGGCTACACCTTC. The encoded protein is CASSSQGNYGYTF.

The chain combines TRBV7-8 with TRBJ1-4, with a tentative D call TRBD1 (6 bases). The CDR3 covers 15 residues. Trimming removed 1 base from V and 6 bases from J, with 12 bases in between. Germline V lookup: CDR1 SGHVS, CDR2 FQNEAQ. The DNA of the CDR3 is TGTGCCAGCAGCTTAGTGGCAGGGGAATATGAAAAACTGTTTTTT. It translates to CASSLVAGEYEKLFF.

The chain links TRBV5-4 to TRBJ2-5; D perhaps matches TRBD1 (5 bases). This CDR3 spans 13 amino acids. CDR1 is SGHNT and CDR2 is YYREEE in the germline V gene (reference sequence). Trimming stripped 4 bases from V and 3 bases from J, with 10 bases between. The CDR3 DNA is TGTGCCAGCAGCCCAAAGGACAAAGAGACCCAGTACTTC. Translation gives CASSPKDKETQYF.

V and J are TRBV3-1 (or the pseudogene TRBV3-2) and TRBJ2-5; D possibly corresponds to TRBD1 (6 bases). The ends were cut back, 6 bases at V and 4 bases at J, with 15 bases in the middle. The CDR3 totals 14 residues. The germline CDR1 and CDR2 sequences are LGHDT and YNNKEL (reference sequence). The CDR3 sequence is CASRRDTSSETQYF. The CDR3 bases are TGTGCCAGCAGACGGGACACGTCCTCAGAGACCCAGTACTTC.

The gene calls are TRBV7-2 and TRBJ2-2; maybe TRBD1 (6 bases). The CDR3 covers 15 residues. CDR1 is SGHTA and CDR2 is FQGNSA in the germline V gene. Trimming pared 5 bases from V and 5 bases from J, leaving 15 bases between. CDR3 DNA sequence: TGTGCCAGCAGCCCGGACAGAATTGGGACCGGGGAGCTGTTTTTT. Protein product: CASSPDRIGTGELFF.

This clone was observed a few times. The chain carries TRBV19 and TRBJ2-2, with TRBD2 matching 11 bases. Looked up from germline, CDR1 is LNHDA and CDR2 is SQIVND (reference sequence). The CDR3 totals 15 residues. J was trimmed by 4 bases and V by 8 bases; bases with no gene match: 6. The DNA of the CDR3 is TGTGCCAGTCGGATCACTAGCGGGGGCACCGGGGAGCTGTTTTTT. Translated: CASRITSGGTGELFF.

The rearrangement uses TRBV3-1 (or the pseudogene TRBV3-2) and TRBJ1-5; 9 nucleotides match TRBD1. The germline V gene encodes CDR1 LGHDT and CDR2 YNNKEL (reference sequence). The CDR3 is 22 residues long. The ends lost 6 bases at V and 2 bases at J; junction bases unmatched: 26. The CDR3, as DNA: TGTGCCAGCAGGGGGGTAAAGCTTGTAGGACTCCGGGACAGGGCTGGCAATCAGCCCCAGCATTTT. Encoded protein: CASRGVKLVGLRDRAGNQPQHF.

This chain uses TRBV19 with TRBJ2-1; TRBD2 aligns across 11 bases. The CDR3 sequence is 13 residues long. Trimming removed 7 bases from V and 6 bases from J; junction bases left unmatched: 2. Germline V CDR1 and CDR2: LNHDA, SQIVND (reference sequence). The CDR3 region is CASTLAGGNEQFF. CDR3 sequence (DNA): TGTGCCAGTACCCTAGCGGGAGGCAATGAGCAGTTCTTC. Based on the CDR3 plus reference TRBV19 and TRBJ2-1, the full variable domain is DGGITQSPKYLFRKEGQNVTLSCEQNLNHDAMYWYRQDPGQGLRLIYYSQIVNDFQKGDIAEGYSVSREKKESFPLTVTSAQKNPTAFYLCASTLAGGNEQFFGPGTRLTVL.

V gene TRBV7-9 combines with J gene TRBJ2-7; TRBD1 is a possible D gene (6 bases). CDR1 and CDR2 (germline): SEHNR, FQNEAQ (reference sequence). V was cut by 5 bases and J by 2 bases, with 10 bases left in between. The CDR3 spans 13 residues. CDR3 DNA sequence: TGTGCCAGCAGCGAGAACAGGGCCTACGAGCAGTACTTC. Translated: CASSENRAYEQYF.

The rearrangement uses TRBV4-2 and TRBJ2-3, with TRBD1 matching over 9 bases. The CDR3 extends over 16 amino acids. Germline-derived CDR1 and CDR2 are LGHNA and YNFKEQ. V gave up 0 bases and J gave up 6 bases; unmatched junction bases: 7. CDR3 sequence: CASSQDSTGGGDTQYF. As DNA, the CDR3 is TGTGCCAGCAGCCAAGATTCAACAGGGGGCGGTGATACGCAGTATTTT.

This rearrangement joins TRBV7-2 to TRBJ2-1; 9 bases align to TRBD2. V lost 1 base and J lost 13; bases outside the gene matches: 8. This CDR3 comprises 14 residues. The germline gives CDR1 SGHTA, CDR2 FQGNSA. CDR3 bases: TGTGCCAGCAGCTTAGACCATGGCGGGGGGGCCCAGTTCTTC. Residues: CASSLDHGGGAQFF.

The genes are TRBV28 and TRBJ2-5, with 11 bases matching TRBD2. Germline CDR1 reads MDHEN; CDR2 reads SYDVKM. The CDR3 totals 18 residues. With 7 bases clipped from V and 2 bases from J, the junction kept 15 bases outside the gene matches. The DNA for the CDR3 is TGTGCCAGCACAAACGGGGCTAGCGGGAGGAGTGGGCAAGAGACCCAGTACTTC. This sequence encodes CASTNGASGRSGQETQYF.